This TCR beta chain is drawn from a study of blood T cell repertoires in COVID-19. On the study more broadly: Nucleic acid was either cDNA or gDNA, and it came from T cells, B-cell-depleted T cells, or PBMCs.

V lost 4 bases and J lost 3; bases outside the gene matches: 8. The CDR3 has 16 residues. CDR1 SGHDT and CDR2 YYEEEE come from the germline V gene. Original methodology: Reference gene primer amplification gave estimated nucleated cell counts. Generated by immunoSEQ multiplex PCR, the TCRdb table keeps only in-frame clones and is missing some. The DNA gave D and trimming, while V, J and clone size come from that table. The profile shows about 110,000 clones, approximately 86% of them singletons. This receptor was taken from a man aged 35 to 55 with acute or convalescent COVID-19. The chain is built from TRBV5-6 and TRBJ2-2, with TRBD2 identical over 8 bases. The sequenced sample was peripheral blood. This CDR3 is CASSPPGGRDTGELFF. DNA of the CDR3: TGTGCCAGCAGCCCACCGGGGGGGCGAGACACCGGGGAGCTGTTTTTT.